Below, 9 T cell receptor beta chains from the same sample are listed, as sequenced in a study of blood T cells in healthy people across ages. Next came a second PCR, run for roughly 6 to 11 cycles, which used a sample-barcoded 5' primer along with a J-beta primer mix. One entry per CDR3 protein, called by TCRdb with MiXCR from the 5' RACE reads. Of about 640,000 distinct CDR3 sequences listed, roughly 53% were seen once; the top ten hold 35% to 40%. Sequenced material: blood. These receptors were obtained from a man in his sixties in good health.

This clonotype came up a few times. The V gene is TRBV12-3 or TRBV12-4, the J gene TRBJ1-6, with 8 bases lining up with TRBD1. This CDR3 region has 14 residues. J lost 5 bases, V lost 6 bases, and 3 bases had no gene match. The CDR3: CASSLQGDNSPLHF. The CDR3 DNA follows: TGTGCCAGCAGCTTACAGGGGGATAATTCACCCCTCCACTTT.

This clonotype was found a few times. The V gene is TRBV20-1, the J gene TRBJ2-1, with D possibly TRBD2 on 5 matching bases. With 6 bases removed from V and 0 bases from J, the gap between germline ends came to 15 bases. Germline lookup yields CDR1 DFQATT and CDR2 SNEGSKA (reference sequence). This CDR3 is built from 15 residues. CDR3 protein: CSARERSGSYNEQFF. The CDR3 nucleotides read TGCAGTGCCCGAGAGCGGAGTGGCTCCTACAATGAGCAGTTCTTC.

This chain uses TRBV20-1 with TRBJ2-5, with D perhaps matching TRBD2 (6 bases). Germline CDR1 is DFQATT and CDR2 is SNEGSKA (reference sequence). Trimming shortened V by 0 bases and J by 5 bases, and 16 bases separated the two germline ends. The CDR3 length is 15 residues. DNA for the CDR3: TGCAGTGCTAGAGATCAGAGGACGGGAGCGGAGACCCAGTACTTC. Translating gives CSARDQRTGAETQYF.

This clonotype was seen a handful of times. In nucleotides, the CDR3 is TGTGCCAGCAGCCAAGATCTAAGACAGTCTCAAGAGACCCAGTACTTC. It codes for CASSQDLRQSQETQYF. This chain links TRBV4-2 with TRBJ2-5; D may be TRBD1 (5 bases). CDR1 and CDR2 (germline): LGHNA, YNFKEQ. This CDR3 is 16 amino acids long. Trimming shortened V by 0 bases and J by 2 bases, and 13 bases separated the two germline ends.

This sequence joins TRBV3-1 and TRBJ2-5; 8 bases match TRBD2. V shed 0 bases, J shed 4 bases, and the junction held 7 bases outside the gene matches. CDR1 is LGHDT and CDR2 is YNNKEL in the germline V gene (reference sequence). The CDR3 has 16 amino acids. CDR3 DNA sequence: TGTGCCAGCAGCCAAGATCAAGCGGGGGCTCGAGAGACCCAGTACTTC. It is translated as CASSQDQAGARETQYF.

The chain joins TRBV20-1 to TRBJ2-7, with TRBD2 identical over 12 bases. Germline-derived CDR1 and CDR2 are DFQATT and SNEGSKA (reference sequence). V was pared by 6 bases and J by 3 bases, with 6 bases of the junction left unmatched. This CDR3 has 14 amino acids. CDR3 sequence (DNA): TGCAGTGCATCCCTAGCGGGGGGGTTCTACGAGCAGTACTTC. Translation: CSASLAGGFYEQYF.

This chain connects TRBV11-2 to TRBJ2-3; D may match TRBD1 or TRBD2 (6 bases each). Trimming took off 7 bases at V and 3 bases at J, with 17 bases between the two ends. The germline CDR1 and CDR2 sequences are SGHAT and FQNNGV. The CDR3 has 15 amino acids. In nucleotides, the CDR3 is TGTGCCAGCAACATGGGGGGCGCAGGGACAGATACGCAGTATTTT. Amino acid sequence: CASNMGGAGTDTQYF.

The J gene is TRBJ2-5, the V gene TRBV29-1, with D perhaps TRBD1 or TRBD2 (5 bases each). The V gene's germline CDR1 is SQVTM and CDR2 ANQGSEA. The V gene lost 0 bases and the J gene lost 11 bases, with 16 bases spanning the gap. The CDR3 has 13 amino acids. CDR3 in DNA: TGCAGCGTTGAAGACGCACAGGCCGGGGAGCAGTACTTC. It is translated as CSVEDAQAGEQYF.

The chain combines TRBV7-9 with TRBJ1-5; 11 nucleotides match TRBD1. V was pared by 3 bases and J by 6 bases, with 4 bases of the junction left unmatched. Germline-derived CDR1 and CDR2 are SEHNR and FQNEAQ (reference sequence). This CDR3 spans 15 amino acids. As DNA, the CDR3 is TGTGCCAGCAGCTTTGGGACAGGGGGTCCTCAGCCCCAGCATTTT. Protein: CASSFGTGGPQPQHF.